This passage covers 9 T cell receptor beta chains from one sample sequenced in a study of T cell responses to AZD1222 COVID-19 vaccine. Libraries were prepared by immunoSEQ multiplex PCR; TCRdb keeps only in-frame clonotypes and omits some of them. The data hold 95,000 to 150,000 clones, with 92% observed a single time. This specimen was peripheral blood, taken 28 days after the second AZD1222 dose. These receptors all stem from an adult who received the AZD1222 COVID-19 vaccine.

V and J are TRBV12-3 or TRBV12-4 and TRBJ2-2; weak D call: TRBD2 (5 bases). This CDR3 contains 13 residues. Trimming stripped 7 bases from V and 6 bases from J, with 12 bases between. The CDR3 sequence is CASTLGVAGELFF. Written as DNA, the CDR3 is TGTGCCAGCACCCTGGGAGTGGCCGGGGAGCTGTTTTTT.

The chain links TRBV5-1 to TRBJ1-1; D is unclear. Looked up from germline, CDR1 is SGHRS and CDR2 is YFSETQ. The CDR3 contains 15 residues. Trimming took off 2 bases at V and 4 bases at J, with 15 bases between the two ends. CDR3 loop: CASSLEGISPTEAFF. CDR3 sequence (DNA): TGCGCCAGCAGCTTAGAAGGGATCTCTCCCACTGAAGCTTTCTTT.

This chain's CDR3 is CARSTTPSGAYNYGYTF. The CDR3 DNA sequence: TGTGCCAGAAGCACGACACCGTCCGGCGCATATAACTATGGCTACACCTTC. The genes are TRBV5-3 and TRBJ1-2; D not resolved. TRBV5-3 counts as an open reading frame of uncertain function. This CDR3 is built from 17 residues. V was shortened by 4 bases and J by 1 base, with 20 bases between the two germline ends.

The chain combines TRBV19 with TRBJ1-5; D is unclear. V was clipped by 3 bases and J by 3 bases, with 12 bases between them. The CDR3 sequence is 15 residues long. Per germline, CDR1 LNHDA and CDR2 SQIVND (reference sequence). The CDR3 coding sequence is TGTGCCAGTAGTATTTTGGGAGTGAACAATCAGCCCCAGCATTTT. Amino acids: CASSILGVNNQPQHF.

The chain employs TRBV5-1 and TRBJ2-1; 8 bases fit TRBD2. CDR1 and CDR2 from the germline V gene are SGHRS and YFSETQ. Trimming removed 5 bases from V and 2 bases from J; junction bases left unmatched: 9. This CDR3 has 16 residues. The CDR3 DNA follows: TGCGCCAGCAGTTCTAGCGGGCGCCTACCCTACAATGAGCAGTTCTTC. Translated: CASSSSGRLPYNEQFF.

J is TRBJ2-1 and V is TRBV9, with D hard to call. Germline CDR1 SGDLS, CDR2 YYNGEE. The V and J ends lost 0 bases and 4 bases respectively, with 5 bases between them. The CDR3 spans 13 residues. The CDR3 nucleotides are TGTGCCAGCAGCGTAGGGGCTTACAATGAGCAGTTCTTC. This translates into CASSVGAYNEQFF.

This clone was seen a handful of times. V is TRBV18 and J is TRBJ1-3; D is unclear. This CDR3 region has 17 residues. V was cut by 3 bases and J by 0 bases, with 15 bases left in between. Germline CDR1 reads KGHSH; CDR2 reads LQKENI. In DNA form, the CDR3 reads TGTGCCAGCTCACCCAGACTCCTACGGGACTCTGGAAACACCATATATTTT. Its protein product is CASSPRLLRDSGNTIYF. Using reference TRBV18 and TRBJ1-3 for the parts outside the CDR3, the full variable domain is NAGVMQNPRHLVRRRGQEARLRCSPMKGHSHVYWYRQLPEEGLKFMVYLQKENIIDESGMPKERFSAEFPKEGPSILRIQQVVRGDSAAYFCASSPRLLRDSGNTIYFGEGSWLTVV.

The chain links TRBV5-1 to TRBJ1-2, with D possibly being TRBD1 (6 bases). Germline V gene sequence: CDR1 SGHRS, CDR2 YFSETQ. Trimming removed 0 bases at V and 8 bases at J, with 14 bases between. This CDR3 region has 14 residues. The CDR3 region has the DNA TGCGCCAGCAGCTTGGAAACGGGGGCGCGGGGCTACACCTTC. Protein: CASSLETGARGYTF. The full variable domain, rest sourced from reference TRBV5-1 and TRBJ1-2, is KAGVTQTPRYLIKTRGQQVTLSCSPISGHRSVSWYQQTPGQGLQFLFEYFSETQRNKGNFPGRFSGRQFSNSRSEMNVSTLELGDSALYLCASSLETGARGYTFGSGTRLTVV.

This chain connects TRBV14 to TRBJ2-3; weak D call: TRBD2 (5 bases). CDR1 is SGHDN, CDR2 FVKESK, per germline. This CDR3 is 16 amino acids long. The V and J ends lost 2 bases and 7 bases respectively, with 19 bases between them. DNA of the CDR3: TGTGCCAGCAGCCAAACACCGGGAAGAAATAGATATACGCAGTATTTT. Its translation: CASSQTPGRNRYTQYF.